This T cell receptor beta chain was profiled in a study of CD8 T cells in ankylosing spondylitis. General study findings and limits: In ankylosing spondylitis patients, matched synovial fluid reportedly showed significant enrichment of disease-linked clones. What appeared characteristic of ankylosing spondylitis blood was a TCR beta motif of 7 or 8 highly homologous variants. In reactive arthritis synovial fluid and blood, some motif variants had been reported before. CD8+ by phenotype, disease-linked clones were relatively rare in peripheral blood.

This CDR3 has 15 amino acids. In germline, CDR1 is MNHNS, CDR2 SASEGT. V lost 4 bases, J lost 1 base, and 7 bases stayed unmatched. Of note for this clonotype: The antigen remains unidentified.

TCRdb reprocessed the 5' RACE reads with MiXCR, giving one entry per CDR3 protein. The data hold 200,000 to 250,000 distinct CDR3 sequences, with around 16% observed a single time. This clonotype originated in a male donor with ankylosing spondylitis. V is TRBV6-1 and J is TRBJ2-7; 7 bases map to TRBD1. The sequenced sample was blood, either unsorted or a sorted T cell fraction (not recorded which). CDR3 loop: CASSATGDGSYEQYF. In nucleotides, the CDR3 is TGTGCCAGCAGTGCCACAGGGGACGGGTCCTACGAGCAGTACTTC.